The clone carrying this TCR beta chain was picked up one time. The CDR3 loop spans 17 amino acids. With 1 base clipped from V and 5 bases from J, the junction kept 5 bases outside the gene matches. In germline, CDR1 is LNHNV, CDR2 YYDKDF (reference sequence). The method was immunoSEQ multiplex PCR; TCRdb's version includes in-frame clones alone and lacks a portion of them. The sample includes roughly 520,000 clones, 70% to 90% of them seen just once. Participant age was roughly 18 to 95 years, and participants resided in fewer than 25 US areas. Participants had their cohort set by participant-reported clinical history. Cohort 3 donors counted as recovered after two negative PCRs, clearance, or resolved symptoms. This sample was taken from a study of blood T cell repertoires in COVID-19. On the study more broadly: In each case, the material was cDNA or gDNA derived from T cells, B-cell-depleted T cells, or PBMCs.

The chain recombines TRBV15 with TRBJ2-1; 13 bases align to TRBD2. The sequence came from a woman in her forties who had recovered from COVID-19. The sequencing sample was made of PBMCs or T cells enriched from blood (not recorded which). The CDR3 loop reads CATSRAGTSGTHNEQFF. CDR3 DNA: TGTGCCACCAGCAGAGCCGGGACTAGCGGGACTCACAATGAGCAGTTCTTC. Complete variable domain (other parts from reference TRBV15 and TRBJ2-1): DAMVIQNPRYQVTQFGKPVTLSCSQTLNHNVMYWYQQKSSQAPKLLFHYYDKDFNNEADTPDNFQSRRPNTSFCFLDIRSPGLGDTAMYLCATSRAGTSGTHNEQFFGPGTRLTVL.